This section outlines one TCR beta chain sequence together with its context. The length of the CDR3 is 13 residues. V was clipped by 5 bases and J by 4 bases, with 12 bases between them. Per germline, CDR1 SGHNT and CDR2 YENEEA. These data originate in a study of blood T cell repertoires in COVID-19. Sequencing was performed with immunoSEQ multiplex PCR; in TCRdb, only in-frame clones are kept and a portion is missing. The sample records fewer than 300,000 clones, about four fifths being singletons. The rearrangement uses TRBV11-3 and TRBJ2-7; D possibly corresponds to TRBD2 (6 bases). This receptor was taken from a man aged 40-49 years who had been exposed to COVID-19. Sequencing was performed on PBMCs or T cells enriched from blood (not recorded which). CDR3 in DNA: TGTGCCAGCAGCCCCGGAGGGGTATACGAGCAGTACTTC. Its protein is CASSPGGVYEQYF.